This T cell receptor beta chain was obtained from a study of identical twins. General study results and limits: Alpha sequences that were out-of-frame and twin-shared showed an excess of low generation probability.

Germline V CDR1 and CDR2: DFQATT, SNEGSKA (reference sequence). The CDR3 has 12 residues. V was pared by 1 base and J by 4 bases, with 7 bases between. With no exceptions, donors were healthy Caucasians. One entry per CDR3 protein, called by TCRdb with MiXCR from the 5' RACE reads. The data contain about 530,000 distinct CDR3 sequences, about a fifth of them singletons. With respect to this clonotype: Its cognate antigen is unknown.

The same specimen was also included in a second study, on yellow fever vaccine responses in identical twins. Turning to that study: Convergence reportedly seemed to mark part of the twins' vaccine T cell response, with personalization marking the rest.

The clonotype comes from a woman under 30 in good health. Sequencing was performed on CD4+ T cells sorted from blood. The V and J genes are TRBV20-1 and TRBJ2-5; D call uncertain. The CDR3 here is CSARGGIETQYF. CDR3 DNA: TGCAGTGCTAGAGGCGGTATAGAGACCCAGTACTTC.